The rows below give T cell receptor beta chains drawn from one sample of a study of T-cell reconstitution after alpha-beta-depleted transplantation in children. MiXCR, applied by TCRdb to the PCR reads, yields one record per CDR3 protein. This sample carries more than 400,000 distinct CDR3 sequences, over 40% of them seen once, and the ten largest clones take roughly a quarter. Source: PBMCs, taken before TCRalphabeta/CD19-depleted stem cell transplant. These receptors were collected from a girl aged 2-10 years with aplastic anemia, due to receive a stem cell transplant. Each CDR3 is given with its conserved first and last residue. Fields, in order: D gene, J gene, V gene, clone size, CDR3 DNA, CDR3 protein. The D gene is left open where the match is weak. Part of the rows lack a size; the others show once, few, many or a class for expanded clones.

- | TRBJ2-1 | TRBV5-1 | - | TGCGCCAGCAGCTTGGCCCCGAGCGGGCTATACAATGAGCAGTTCTTC | CASSLAPSGLYNEQFF
- | TRBJ2-5 | TRBV7-2 | once | TGTGCCAGTGCCTTTGTTGCTCAAGAGACCCAGTACTTC | CASAFVAQETQYF
- | TRBJ1-1 | TRBV5-1 | many | TGCGCCAGCAGCCCGGGGACGACTAAGAACACTGAAGCTTTCTTT | CASSPGTTKNTEAFF
TRBD2 | TRBJ2-5 | TRBV5-1 | - | TGCGCCAGCAGCTTGAGGGGACTAGCGGAAGAGACCCAGTACTTC | CASSLRGLAEETQYF
- | TRBJ2-1 | TRBV20-1 | - | TGCAGTGCTAGAGATCGGAGGGCCGGGTATGAGCAGTTCTTC | CSARDRRAGYEQFF
TRBD2 | TRBJ2-5 | TRBV7-3 | - | TGTGCCAGCAGCTTAGGCAGGACTAGTGCGGAGACCCAGTACTTC | CASSLGRTSAETQYF
- | TRBJ2-3 | TRBV7-8 | many | TGTGCCAGCAGCCAAGACGGTCCTAGCACAGATACGCAGTATTTT | CASSQDGPSTDTQYF
TRBD1 | TRBJ2-5 | TRBV30 | - | TGTGCCTGGAGTGTACGAGGGGTGACAGGGAAGAAGACCCAGTACTTC | CAWSVRGVTGKKTQYF
TRBD2 | TRBJ2-1 | TRBV20-1 | many | TGCAGTGCGGGTCTCAGCGGGAGGAACGAGCAGTTCTTC | CSAGLSGRNEQFF
- | TRBJ2-1 | TRBV5-1 | - | TGCGCCAGCAGCTTGGAGGGGAGATTCGGCAATGAGCAGTTCTTC | CASSLEGRFGNEQFF
TRBD1 | TRBJ2-7 | TRBV7-2 | - | TGTGCCAGCAGCACCCAATCGACAGGGGGCTACGAGCAGTACTTC | CASSTQSTGGYEQYF
TRBD2 | TRBJ2-7 | TRBV20-1 | many | TGCAGTGCTAGAGGGGCTAGCGGCTACGAGCAGTACTTC | CSARGASGYEQYF
- | TRBJ2-1 | TRBV5-1 | - | TGCGCCAGCAGCTTACCCCCGTACAATGAGCAGTTCTTC | CASSLPPYNEQFF